This T cell receptor (beta chain) came from a study of cytomegalovirus exposure and HLA in healthy donors. Study-wide points: In vitro confirmation showed three CMV-associated chains to be CMV antigen specific. An analysis done earlier found most TCR beta V segments productive about 87% or about 30% of the time. Published work reported that the classifier diagnosed cytomegalovirus status with high specificity and sensitivity.

PCR involved 60 Vbeta and 13 Jbeta primers. Clones were read by immunoSEQ multiplex PCR, and TCRdb kept only the in-frame ones, dropping some. The sample lists 100,000 or so clones, 65% to 80% seen once, with about 9.5% in the top ten. As to this clone: Its matching antigen is unknown.

The CDR3 contains 12 residues. The V gene's germline CDR1 is SEHNR and CDR2 FQNEAQ (reference sequence). V dropped 1 base and J dropped 9 bases, with 4 bases sitting between them. Everyone who donated was a healthy bone marrow donor. The sequenced sample was PBMCs. This chain joins TRBV7-9 and TRBJ1-6; D gene ambiguous. This clonotype was obtained from a man between 25 and 39 years old in good health and CMV-seropositive. The CDR3 protein is CASSLGSSPLHF. DNA of the CDR3: TGTGCCAGCAGCTTAGGGAGTTCACCCCTCCACTTT.